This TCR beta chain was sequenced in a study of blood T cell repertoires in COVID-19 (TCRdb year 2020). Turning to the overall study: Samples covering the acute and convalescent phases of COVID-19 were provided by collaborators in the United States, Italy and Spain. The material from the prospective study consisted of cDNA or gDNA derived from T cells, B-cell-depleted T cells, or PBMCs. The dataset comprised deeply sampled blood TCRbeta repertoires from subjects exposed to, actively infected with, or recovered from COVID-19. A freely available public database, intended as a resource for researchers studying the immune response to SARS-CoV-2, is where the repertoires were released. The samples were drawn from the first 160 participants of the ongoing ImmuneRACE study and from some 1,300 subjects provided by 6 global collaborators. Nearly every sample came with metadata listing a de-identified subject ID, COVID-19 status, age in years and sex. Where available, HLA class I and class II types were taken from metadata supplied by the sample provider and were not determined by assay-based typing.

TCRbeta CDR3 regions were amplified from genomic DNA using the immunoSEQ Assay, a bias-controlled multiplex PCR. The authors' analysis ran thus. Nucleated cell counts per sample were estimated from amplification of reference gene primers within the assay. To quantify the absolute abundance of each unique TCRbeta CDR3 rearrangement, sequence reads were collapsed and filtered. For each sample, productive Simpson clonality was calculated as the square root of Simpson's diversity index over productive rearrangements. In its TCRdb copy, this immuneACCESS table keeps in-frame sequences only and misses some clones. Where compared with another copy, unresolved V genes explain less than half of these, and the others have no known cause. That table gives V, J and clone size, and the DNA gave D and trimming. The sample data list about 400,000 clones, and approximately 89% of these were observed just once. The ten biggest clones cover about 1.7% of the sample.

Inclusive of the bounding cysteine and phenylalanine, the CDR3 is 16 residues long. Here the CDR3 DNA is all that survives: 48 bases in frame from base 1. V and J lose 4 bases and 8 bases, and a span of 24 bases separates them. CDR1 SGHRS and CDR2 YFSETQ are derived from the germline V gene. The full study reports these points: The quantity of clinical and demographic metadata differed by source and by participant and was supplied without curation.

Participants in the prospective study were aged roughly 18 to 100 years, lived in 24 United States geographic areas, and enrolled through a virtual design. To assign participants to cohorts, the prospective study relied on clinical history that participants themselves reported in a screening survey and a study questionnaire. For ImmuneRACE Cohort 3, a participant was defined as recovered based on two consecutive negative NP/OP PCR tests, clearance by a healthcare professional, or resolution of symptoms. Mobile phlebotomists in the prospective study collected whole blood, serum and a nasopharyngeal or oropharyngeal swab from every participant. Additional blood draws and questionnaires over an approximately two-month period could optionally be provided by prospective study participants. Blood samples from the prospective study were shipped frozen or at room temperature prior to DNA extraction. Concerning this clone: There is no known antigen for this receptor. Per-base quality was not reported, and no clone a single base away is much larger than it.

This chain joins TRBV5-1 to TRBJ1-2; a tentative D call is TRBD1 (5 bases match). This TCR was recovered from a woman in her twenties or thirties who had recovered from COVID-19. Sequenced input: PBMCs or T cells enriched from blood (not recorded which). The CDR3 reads CASSPVPGLKVGGYTF. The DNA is TGCGCCAGCAGCCCCGTCCCAGGGCTTAAGGTCGGCGGCTACACCTTC. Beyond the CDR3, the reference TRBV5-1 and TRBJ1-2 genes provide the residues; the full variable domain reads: KAGVTQTPRYLIKTRGQQVTLSCSPISGHRSVSWYQQTPGQGLQFLFEYFSETQRNKGNFPGRFSGRQFSNSRSEMNVSTLELGDSALYLCASSPVPGLKVGGYTFGSGTRLTVV.